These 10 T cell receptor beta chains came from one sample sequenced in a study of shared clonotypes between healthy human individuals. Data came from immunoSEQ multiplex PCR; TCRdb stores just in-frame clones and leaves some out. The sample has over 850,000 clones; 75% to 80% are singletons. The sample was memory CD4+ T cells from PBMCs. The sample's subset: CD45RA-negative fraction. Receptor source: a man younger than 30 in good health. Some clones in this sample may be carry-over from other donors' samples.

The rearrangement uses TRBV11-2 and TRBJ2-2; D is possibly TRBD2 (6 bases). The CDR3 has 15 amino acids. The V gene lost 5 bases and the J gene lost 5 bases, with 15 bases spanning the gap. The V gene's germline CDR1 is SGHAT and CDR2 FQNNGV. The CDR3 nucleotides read TGTGCCAGCAGCCCGGGGGTGAGTCGGACCGGGGAGCTGTTTTTT. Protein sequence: CASSPGVSRTGELFF.

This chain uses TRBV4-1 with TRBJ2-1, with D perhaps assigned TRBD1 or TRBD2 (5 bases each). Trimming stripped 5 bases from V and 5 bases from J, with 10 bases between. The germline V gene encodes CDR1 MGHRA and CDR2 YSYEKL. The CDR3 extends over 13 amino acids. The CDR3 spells CASSDRDHNEQFF. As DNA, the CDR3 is TGCGCCAGCAGCGACCGGGACCACAATGAGCAGTTCTTC.

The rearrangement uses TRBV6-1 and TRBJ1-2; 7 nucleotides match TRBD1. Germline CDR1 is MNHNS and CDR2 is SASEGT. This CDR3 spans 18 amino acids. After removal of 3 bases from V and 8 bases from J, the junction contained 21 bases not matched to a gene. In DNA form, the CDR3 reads TGTGCCAGCAGTGATTCCGGCTTTCCCCTCCAGGGGGGATGGGGCTACACCTTC. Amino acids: CASSDSGFPLQGGWGYTF.

In DNA, the CDR3 is TGCAGCGCACAGGTGGTCTCCGAGCAGTTCTTC. Translated: CSAQVVSEQFF. The gene calls are TRBV29-1 and TRBJ2-1; D is possibly TRBD1 (5 bases). Germline V gives CDR1 SQVTM, CDR2 ANQGSEA. V lost 7 bases, J lost 10 bases, and 14 bases lay in between. The CDR3 is 11 residues long.

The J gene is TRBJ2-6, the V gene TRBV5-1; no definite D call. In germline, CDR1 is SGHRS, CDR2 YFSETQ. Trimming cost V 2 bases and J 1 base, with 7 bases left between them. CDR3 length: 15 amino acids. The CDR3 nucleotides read TGCGCCAGCAGCTTTGACCCATCTGGGGCCAACGTCCTGACTTTC. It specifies CASSFDPSGANVLTF.

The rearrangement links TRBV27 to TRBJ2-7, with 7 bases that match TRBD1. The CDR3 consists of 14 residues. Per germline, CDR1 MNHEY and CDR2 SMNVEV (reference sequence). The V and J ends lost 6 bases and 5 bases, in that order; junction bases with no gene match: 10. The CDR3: CASSLKGALHEQYF. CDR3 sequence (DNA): TGTGCCAGCAGCCTAAAGGGGGCGCTCCACGAGCAGTACTTC.

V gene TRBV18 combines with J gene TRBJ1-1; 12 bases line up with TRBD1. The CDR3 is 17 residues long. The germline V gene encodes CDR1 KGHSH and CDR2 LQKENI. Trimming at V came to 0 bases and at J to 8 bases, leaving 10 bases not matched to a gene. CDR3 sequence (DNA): TGTGCCAGCTCACCACCTCCTGGGGGACAGGGGGCAAGGGAAGCTTTCTTT. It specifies CASSPPPGGQGAREAFF. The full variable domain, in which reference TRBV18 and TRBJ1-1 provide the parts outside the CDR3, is NAGVMQNPRHLVRRRGQEARLRCSPMKGHSHVYWYRQLPEEGLKFMVYLQKENIIDESGMPKERFSAEFPKEGPSILRIQQVVRGDSAAYFCASSPPPGGQGAREAFFGQGTRLTVV.

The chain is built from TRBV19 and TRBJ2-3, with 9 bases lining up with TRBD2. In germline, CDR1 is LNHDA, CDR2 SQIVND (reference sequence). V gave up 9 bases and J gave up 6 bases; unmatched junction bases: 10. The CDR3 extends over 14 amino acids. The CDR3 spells CASRVAGGWDTQYF. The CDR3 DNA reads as TGTGCCAGCAGAGTTGCGGGAGGGTGGGATACGCAGTATTTT.

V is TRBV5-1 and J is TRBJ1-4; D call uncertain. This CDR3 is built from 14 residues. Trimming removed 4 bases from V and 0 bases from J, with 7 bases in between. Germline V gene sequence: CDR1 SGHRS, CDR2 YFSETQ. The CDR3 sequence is CASSRSATNEKLFF. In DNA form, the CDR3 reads TGCGCCAGCAGCCGGTCAGCAACTAATGAAAAACTGTTTTTT. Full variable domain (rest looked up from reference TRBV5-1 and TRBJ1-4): KAGVTQTPRYLIKTRGQQVTLSCSPISGHRSVSWYQQTPGQGLQFLFEYFSETQRNKGNFPGRFSGRQFSNSRSEMNVSTLELGDSALYLCASSRSATNEKLFFGSGTQLSVL.

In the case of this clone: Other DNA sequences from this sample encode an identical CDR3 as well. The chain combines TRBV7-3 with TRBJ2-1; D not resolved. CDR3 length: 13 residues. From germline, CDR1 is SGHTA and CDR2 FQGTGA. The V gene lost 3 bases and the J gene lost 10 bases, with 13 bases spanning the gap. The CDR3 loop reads CASSLPPGNEQFF. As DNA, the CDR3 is TGTGCCAGCAGCTTGCCTCCAGGAAACGAGCAGTTCTTC.